Given below is one TCR beta chain in context. The data derive from a study of blood T cell repertoires in COVID-19. Across the study: Italy, Spain and the United States were the sources of the convalescent and acute COVID-19 samples. PBMCs, B-cell-depleted T cells, or T cells provided the cDNA or gDNA that made up the material.

Per the study methods: Estimates of nucleated cell counts were drawn from the amplification of reference gene primers. Sequenced by immunoSEQ multiplex PCR; TCRdb stores in-frame clones only, minus some. V, J and clone size are taken as reported in that table, and D and trimming were inferred from the DNA itself. The data contain 70,000 to 90,000 clones, over 75% of them singletons. Germline trimming cut 1 base from V and 4 bases from J; bases unmatched to any gene: 1. This CDR3 spans 15 amino acids. Germline loops: CDR1 SGHRS, CDR2 YFSETQ. The sequenced material came from peripheral blood. The sequence derives from a human donor in a cohort sampled during active COVID-19. The rearrangement links TRBV5-1 to TRBJ2-1; 11 positions agree with TRBD2. Here the CDR3 reads CASSLLAGGYNEQFF. CDR3 sequence (DNA): TGCGCCAGCAGCTTGCTAGCGGGAGGATACAATGAGCAGTTCTTC.